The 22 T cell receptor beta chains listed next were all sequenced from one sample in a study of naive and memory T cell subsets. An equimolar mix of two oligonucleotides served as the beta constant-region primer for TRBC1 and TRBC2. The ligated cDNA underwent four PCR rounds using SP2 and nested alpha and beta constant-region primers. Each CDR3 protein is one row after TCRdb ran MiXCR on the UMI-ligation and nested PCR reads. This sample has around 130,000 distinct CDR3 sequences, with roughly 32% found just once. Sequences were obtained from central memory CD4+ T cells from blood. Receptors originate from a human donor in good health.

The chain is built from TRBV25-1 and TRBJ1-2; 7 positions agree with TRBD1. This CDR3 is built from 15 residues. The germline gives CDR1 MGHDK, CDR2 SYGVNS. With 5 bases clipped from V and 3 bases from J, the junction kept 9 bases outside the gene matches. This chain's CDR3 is CASSSGTERYYGYTF. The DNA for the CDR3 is TGTGCCAGCAGTTCTGGGACAGAAAGGTACTATGGCTACACCTTC.

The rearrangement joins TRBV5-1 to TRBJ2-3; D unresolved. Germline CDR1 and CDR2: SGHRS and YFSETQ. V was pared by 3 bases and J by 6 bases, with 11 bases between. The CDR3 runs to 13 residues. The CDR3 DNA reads TGCGCCAGCAGCTCAACAGTTATGGATACGCAGTATTTT. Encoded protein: CASSSTVMDTQYF.

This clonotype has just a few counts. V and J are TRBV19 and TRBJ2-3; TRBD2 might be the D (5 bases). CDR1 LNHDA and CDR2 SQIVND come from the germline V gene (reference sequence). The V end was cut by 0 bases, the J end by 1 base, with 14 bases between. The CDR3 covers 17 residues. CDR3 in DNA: TGTGCCAGTAGTATAGAGGGGAGACTAACAGGCACAGATACGCAGTATTTT. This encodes CASSIEGRLTGTDTQYF.

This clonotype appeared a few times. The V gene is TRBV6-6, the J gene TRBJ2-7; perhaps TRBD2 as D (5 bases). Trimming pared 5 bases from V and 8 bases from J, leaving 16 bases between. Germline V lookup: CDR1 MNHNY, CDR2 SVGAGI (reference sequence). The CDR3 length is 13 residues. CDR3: CASSPRGPTQQYF. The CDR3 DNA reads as TGTGCCAGCAGTCCCAGAGGGCCTACCCAGCAGTACTTC.

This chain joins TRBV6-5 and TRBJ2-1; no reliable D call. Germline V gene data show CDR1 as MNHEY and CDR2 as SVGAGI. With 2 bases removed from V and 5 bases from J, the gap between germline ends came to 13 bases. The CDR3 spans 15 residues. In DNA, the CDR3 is TGTGCCAGCAGTTACCGGCTTGGCGGCCACAATGAGCAGTTCTTC. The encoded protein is CASSYRLGGHNEQFF.

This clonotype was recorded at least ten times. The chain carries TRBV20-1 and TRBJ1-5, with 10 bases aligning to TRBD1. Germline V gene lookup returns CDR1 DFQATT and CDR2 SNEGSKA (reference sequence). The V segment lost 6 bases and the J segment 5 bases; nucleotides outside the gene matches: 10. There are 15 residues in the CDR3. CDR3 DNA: TGCAGTGCCAGTACCGGGACAGGGGAGTATCAGCCCCAGCATTTT. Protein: CSASTGTGEYQPQHF.

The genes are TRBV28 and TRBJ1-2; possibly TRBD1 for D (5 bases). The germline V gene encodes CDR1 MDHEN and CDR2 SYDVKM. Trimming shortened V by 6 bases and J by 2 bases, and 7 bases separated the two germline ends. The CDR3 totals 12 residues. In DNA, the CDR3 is TGTGCCAGCAGCTCAGGGAACTATGGCTACACCTTC. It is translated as CASSSGNYGYTF.

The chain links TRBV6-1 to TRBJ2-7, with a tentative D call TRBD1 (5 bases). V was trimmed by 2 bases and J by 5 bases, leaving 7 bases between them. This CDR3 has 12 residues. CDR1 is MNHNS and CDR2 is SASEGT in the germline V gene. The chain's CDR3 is CASSEIRDEQYF. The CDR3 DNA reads TGTGCCAGCAGTGAAATCAGGGACGAGCAGTACTTC.

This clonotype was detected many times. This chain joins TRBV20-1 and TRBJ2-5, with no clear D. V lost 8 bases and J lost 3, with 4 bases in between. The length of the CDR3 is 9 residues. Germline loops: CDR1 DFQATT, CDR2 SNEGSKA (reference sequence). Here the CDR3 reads CSSKETQYF. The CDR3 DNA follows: TGCAGTTCCAAAGAGACCCAGTACTTC.

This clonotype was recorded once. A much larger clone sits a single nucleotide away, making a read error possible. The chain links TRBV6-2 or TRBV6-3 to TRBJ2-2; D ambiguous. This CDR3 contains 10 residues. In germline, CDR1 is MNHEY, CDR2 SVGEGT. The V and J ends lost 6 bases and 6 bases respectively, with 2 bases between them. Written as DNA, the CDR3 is TGTGCCAGCAGAGCCGGGGAGCTGTTTTTT. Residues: CASRAGELFF.

The DNA of the CDR3 is TGTGCCAGCAGCCGCGGGACTAGCGGGATGAACACCGGGGAGCTGTTTTTT. Translation: CASSRGTSGMNTGELFF. The chain carries TRBV7-8 and TRBJ2-2, with 13 bases fitting TRBD2. Germline values: CDR1 SGHVS, CDR2 FQNEAQ. V lost 5 bases and J lost 1; bases outside the gene matches: 4. The CDR3 is 17 amino acids.

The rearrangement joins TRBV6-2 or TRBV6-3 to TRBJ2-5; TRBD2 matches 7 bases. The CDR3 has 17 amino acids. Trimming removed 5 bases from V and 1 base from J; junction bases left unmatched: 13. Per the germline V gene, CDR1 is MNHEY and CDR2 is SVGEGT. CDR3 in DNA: TGTGCCAGCAGTGACCTAATTCCTAGCGGCGGCCAAGAGACCCAGTACTTC. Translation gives CASSDLIPSGGQETQYF.

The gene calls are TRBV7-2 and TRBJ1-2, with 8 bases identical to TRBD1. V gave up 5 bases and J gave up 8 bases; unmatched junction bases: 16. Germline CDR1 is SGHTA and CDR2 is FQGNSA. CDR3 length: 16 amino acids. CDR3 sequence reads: CASSAGTGVSGRGYTF. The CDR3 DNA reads TGTGCCAGCAGCGCCGGGACAGGCGTTTCCGGAAGGGGCTACACCTTC.

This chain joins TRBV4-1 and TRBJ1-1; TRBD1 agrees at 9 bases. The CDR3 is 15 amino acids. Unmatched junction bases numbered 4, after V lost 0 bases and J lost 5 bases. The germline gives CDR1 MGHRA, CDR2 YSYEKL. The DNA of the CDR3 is TGCGCCAGCAGCCAAGAAGGGACAGGGTGGACTGAAGCTTTCTTT. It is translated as CASSQEGTGWTEAFF.

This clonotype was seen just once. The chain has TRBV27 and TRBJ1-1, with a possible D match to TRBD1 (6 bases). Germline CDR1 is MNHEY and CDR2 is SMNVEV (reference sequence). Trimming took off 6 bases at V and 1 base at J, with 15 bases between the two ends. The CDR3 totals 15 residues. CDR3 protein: CASSQVRGRNTEAFF. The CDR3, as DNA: TGTGCCAGCAGCCAGGTCAGGGGCAGGAACACTGAAGCTTTCTTT.

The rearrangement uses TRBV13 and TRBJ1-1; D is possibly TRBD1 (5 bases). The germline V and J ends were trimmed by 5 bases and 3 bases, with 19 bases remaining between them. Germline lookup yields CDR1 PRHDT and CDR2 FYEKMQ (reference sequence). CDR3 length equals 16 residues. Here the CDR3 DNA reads TGTGCCAGCAGCCCACGGCAGTCCCGGGGGGACACTGAAGCTTTCTTT. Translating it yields CASSPRQSRGDTEAFF.

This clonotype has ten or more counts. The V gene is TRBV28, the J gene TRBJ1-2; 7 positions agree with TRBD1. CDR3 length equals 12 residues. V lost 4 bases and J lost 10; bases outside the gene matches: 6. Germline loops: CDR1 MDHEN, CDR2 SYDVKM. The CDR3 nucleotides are TGTGCCAGCAGTTCGGGACAGCTTTTCTACACCTTC. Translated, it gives CASSSGQLFYTF.

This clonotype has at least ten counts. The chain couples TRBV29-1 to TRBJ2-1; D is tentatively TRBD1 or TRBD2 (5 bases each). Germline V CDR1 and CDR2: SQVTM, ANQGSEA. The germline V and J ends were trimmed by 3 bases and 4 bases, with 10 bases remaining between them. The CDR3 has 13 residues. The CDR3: CSVDWDEYNEQFF. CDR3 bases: TGCAGCGTTGACTGGGACGAATACAATGAGCAGTTCTTC.

The CDR3: CASRNRGITGELFF. The CDR3 DNA reads TGTGCCAGTAGAAACAGGGGGATCACCGGGGAGCTGTTTTTT. This chain links TRBV12-3 or TRBV12-4 with TRBJ2-2, with TRBD1 identical over 8 bases. V gave up 9 bases and J gave up 4 bases; unmatched junction bases: 7. The CDR3 runs 14 residues.

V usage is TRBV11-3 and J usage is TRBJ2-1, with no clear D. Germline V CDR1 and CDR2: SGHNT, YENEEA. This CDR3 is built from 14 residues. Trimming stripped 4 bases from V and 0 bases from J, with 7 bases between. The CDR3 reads CASSSDGSYNEQFF. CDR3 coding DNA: TGTGCCAGCAGCTCCGATGGCTCCTACAATGAGCAGTTCTTC. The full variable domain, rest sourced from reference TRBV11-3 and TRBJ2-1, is EAGVVQSPRYKIIEKKQPVAFWCNPISGHNTLYWYLQNLGQGPELLIRYENEEAVDDSQLPKDRFSAERLKGVDSTLKIQPAELGDSAVYLCASSSDGSYNEQFFGPGTRLTVL.

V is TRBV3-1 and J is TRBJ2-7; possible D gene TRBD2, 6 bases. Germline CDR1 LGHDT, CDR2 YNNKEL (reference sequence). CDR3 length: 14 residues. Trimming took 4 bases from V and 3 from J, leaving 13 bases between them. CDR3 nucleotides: TGTGCCAGCAGCCCAACCGGGACTCTCTACGAGCAGTACTTC. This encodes CASSPTGTLYEQYF.

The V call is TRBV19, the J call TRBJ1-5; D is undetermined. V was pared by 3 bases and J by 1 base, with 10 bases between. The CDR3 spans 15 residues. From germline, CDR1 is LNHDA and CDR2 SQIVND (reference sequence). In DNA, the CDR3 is TGTGCCAGTAGTATTCAGTTCCAGAGCAATCAGCCCCAGCATTTT. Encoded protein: CASSIQFQSNQPQHF.